This T cell receptor beta chain was recorded in a study of blood T cell repertoires in COVID-19. The wider study: COVID-19 samples from acute and convalescent phases originated in the United States, Italy and Spain. Sample material is recorded as cDNA or gDNA derived from T cells, B-cell-depleted T cells, or PBMCs.

As processed by the authors: Cell counts per sample came from amplifying reference gene primers. The table came from immunoSEQ multiplex PCR; TCRdb's copy has only in-frame clones and leaves some out. V and J calls and clone size are given by that table; D and trimming were obtained from the DNA. Counted here are over 250,000 clones, around 86% occurring once; the ten biggest clones make up approximately 9.8%. This CDR3 has 14 amino acids. Trimming took 6 bases from V and 2 from J, leaving 13 bases between them. The germline CDR1 and CDR2 sequences are MNHEY and SVGAGI. Sequencing was done on a sample of peripheral blood. The chain has TRBV6-5 and TRBJ1-2; a possible D gene is TRBD1 (5 bases). The TCR comes from a man aged 40-49 years who had recovered from COVID-19. CDR3 amino acids: CASSPVGGNYGYTF. Here the CDR3 DNA reads TGTGCCAGCAGCCCAGTGGGGGGGAACTATGGCTACACCTTC.